This paragraph reports one TCR beta chain. The germline V gene has CDR1 MNHEY and CDR2 SVGAGI. The CDR3 consists of 12 residues. V was cut by 4 bases and J by 5 bases, with 9 bases left in between. The data belong to a study of blood T cell repertoires in COVID-19. In the authors' workflow: Reference gene primer amplification in the assay estimated nucleated cell counts. Method: immunoSEQ multiplex PCR; TCRdb's copy keeps in-frame clones and lacks some. V, J and clone size are those of that table, while D and trimming were read from the DNA. The repertoire holds around 190,000 clones, with roughly 75% as singletons.

The V call is TRBV6-5, the J call TRBJ2-7; weak D call: TRBD1 (6 bases). The receptor comes from a man in his 70s with active or convalescent COVID-19. Sequenced material: peripheral blood. The CDR3: CASSSYRDEQYF. For the CDR3, the DNA is TGTGCCAGCAGTTCCTACAGGGACGAGCAGTACTTC.